Listed below are T cell receptor beta chains from one sample, sequenced in a study of blood T cell repertoires in COVID-19. Only in-frame clones appear in the TCRdb table, and some are missing; sequencing was by immunoSEQ multiplex PCR. The sample has 350,000 to 550,000 clones, nearly 90% seen once. The sample taken for sequencing was PBMCs or T cells enriched from blood (not recorded which). These receptors were obtained from a woman in her late teens or twenties with acute COVID-19. Each CDR3 is given with its conserved first and last residue. Fields, in order: J gene, V gene, clone size, D gene, CDR3 protein, CDR3 DNA. A D gene is named only where the DNA matches it firmly. Size is omitted from some rows. Given values are once, few, many or a class for expanded clones.

TRBJ1-1 | TRBV25-1 | . | TRBD1 | CASRGDRGRNTEAFF | TGTGCCAGCAGGGGGGACAGGGGGCGAAACACTGAAGCTTTCTTT
TRBJ2-4 | TRBV4-3 | . | . | CASSQDLPNIQYF | TGCGCCAGCAGCCAAGATCTCCCCAACATTCAGTACTTC
TRBJ2-1 | TRBV7-2 | few | . | CASSLAGVLNEQFF | TGTGCCAGCAGCTTAGCGGGAGTTTTAAATGAGCAGTTCTTC
TRBJ2-3 | TRBV24-1 | . | . | CATSVSGSLDTQYF | TGTGCCACCAGTGTGTCGGGGAGTTTAGATACGCAGTATTTT
TRBJ2-7 | TRBV20-1 | . | TRBD2 | CSVSGGRVYEQYF | TGCAGTGTTAGTGGGGGGAGGGTTTACGAGCAGTACTTC
TRBJ2-5 | TRBV10-3 | few | TRBD1 | CAISADRQETQYF | TGTGCCATCAGTGCGGACAGGCAAGAGACCCAGTACTTC
TRBJ2-2 | TRBV4-2 | once | . | CASSQDGGGTGELFF | TGTGCCAGCAGCCAAGATGGGGGAGGCACCGGGGAGCTGTTTTTT
TRBJ1-6 | TRBV10-2 | . | . | CASSLRESYNSPLHF | TGCGCCAGCAGTTTGAGGGAATCCTATAATTCACCCCTCCACTTT
TRBJ2-7 | TRBV10-3 | . | . | CAIGYQEQYF | TGTGCCATCGGTTACCAGGAGCAGTACTTC
TRBJ2-7 | TRBV5-4 | . | . | CASSPFEATYEQYF | TGTGCCAGCAGCCCCTTTGAGGCTACCTACGAGCAGTACTTC
TRBJ1-6 | TRBV6-6 | . | . | CASSLSQGKGRVYENSPLHF | TGTGCCAGCAGCCTTTCACAGGGAAAGGGGCGGGTATACGAAAATTCACCCCTCCACTTT